The T cell receptor beta chain described here comes from a study of CD8 T cells in ankylosing spondylitis. Points from the study as a whole: The study identified a TCR beta motif of eight highly homologous variants that appeared characteristic of ankylosing spondylitis blood. Before this, some motif variants had been reported in reactive arthritis synovial fluid and blood. Relatively rare in peripheral blood, disease-linked clones were also CD8+.

Many counts were recorded for this clonotype. The antigen remains undetermined. The CDR3 runs 13 residues. Trimming cost V 2 bases and J 7 bases, with 9 bases left between them. Germline V gives CDR1 ENHRY, CDR2 SYGVKD. By quantitative 5'-RACE with molecular barcodes, the TCR beta libraries were made. In TCRdb, the 5' RACE reads were re-called with MiXCR into one record per CDR3 protein. Of 300,000 to 400,000 distinct CDR3 sequences in the sample, under 15% were seen once. The V gene is TRBV10-3, the J gene TRBJ2-1; D unresolved. Input material: blood, either unsorted or a sorted T cell fraction (not recorded which). The TCR sequence derives from a male donor with ankylosing spondylitis or in good health (not recorded which). CDR3 nucleotide sequence: TGTGCCATCAGTGAGCGGATGGAAAATGAGCAGTTCTTC. This gives the protein CAISERMENEQFF.